These 25 T cell receptor beta chains came from one sample sequenced in a study of cytomegalovirus exposure and HLA in healthy donors. PCR used 60 Vbeta primers and 13 Jbeta primers. This table comes from immunoSEQ multiplex PCR, and its TCRdb copy is limited to in-frame clones, with some not included. The sample records 95,000 to 100,000 clones, roughly 79% being singletons. The sequencing sample was made of PBMCs. Source of these receptors: a woman in her forties in good health and CMV-seronegative.

This clone was seen just once. The chain has TRBV18 and TRBJ2-5; 9 bases are shared with TRBD1. The CDR3 spans 16 residues. V lost 3 bases to trimming and J lost 5 bases; unmatched junction nucleotides: 10. Germline CDR1 and CDR2: KGHSH and LQKENI. The CDR3 sequence: CASSPWTGDEGETQYF. CDR3 bases: TGTGCCAGCTCACCCTGGACAGGGGATGAGGGGGAGACCCAGTACTTC.

This chain uses TRBV7-9 with TRBJ2-1; D remains unclear. The CDR3 length is 14 residues. Germline loops: CDR1 SEHNR, CDR2 FQNEAQ (reference sequence). The V end lost 5 bases, the J end lost 7 bases, and 15 bases lay between the germline ends. CDR3 sequence: CASSGTSPTNEQFF. The CDR3 coding sequence is TGTGCCAGCAGCGGAACGAGTCCGACTAATGAGCAGTTCTTC. Full variable domain (remainder filled in from reference TRBV7-9 and TRBJ2-1): DTGVSQNPRHKITKRGQNVTFRCDPISEHNRLYWYRQTLGQGPEFLTYFQNEAQLEKSRLLSDRFSAERPKGSFSTLEIQRTEQGDSAMYLCASSGTSPTNEQFFGPGTRLTVL.

The chain uses TRBV9 and TRBJ2-1; 12 positions match TRBD1. Germline loops: CDR1 SGDLS, CDR2 YYNGEE. The CDR3 totals 16 residues. The J segment lost 10 bases and the V segment lost 1 base, leaving 9 bases of the junction unmatched. The CDR3 DNA reads as TGTGCCAGCAGCGTAAACCGGGACAGGGGGCGGCGGGAGCAGTTCTTC. Amino acids: CASSVNRDRGRREQFF.

V is TRBV28 and J is TRBJ2-3; TRBD1 matches 7 bases. This CDR3 is 15 amino acids long. J gave up 2 bases and V 5 bases, and 7 bases lay outside the gene matches. Germline V lookup: CDR1 MDHEN, CDR2 SYDVKM. CDR3 in DNA: TGTGCCAGCAGTAACGGACAGGATACCACAGATACGCAGTATTTT. Translation gives CASSNGQDTTDTQYF.

CDR3 sequence: CASSTRTGTNDYGYTF. The DNA for the CDR3 is TGTGCCAGTAGTACTCGGACAGGGACGAATGACTATGGCTACACCTTC. This chain connects TRBV19 to TRBJ1-2; TRBD1 aligns across 8 bases. The V gene end was trimmed by 4 bases and the J gene end by 3 bases; junction bases not matched to a gene: 10. This CDR3 is built from 16 residues. Germline lookup yields CDR1 LNHDA and CDR2 SQIVND (reference sequence).

The rearrangement uses TRBV5-1 and TRBJ2-5; no clear D gene. The CDR3 sequence is 14 residues long. Germline CDR1 reads SGHRS; CDR2 reads YFSETQ. The V end lost 0 bases, the J end lost 1 base, and 7 bases lay between the germline ends. The DNA for the CDR3 is TGCGCCAGCAGCTTGGTAGCAGTCCAAGAGACCCAGTACTTC. Protein: CASSLVAVQETQYF.

This clone was detected a few times. J is TRBJ2-2 and V is TRBV28, with 14 bases matching TRBD2. Germline loops: CDR1 MDHEN, CDR2 SYDVKM. CDR3 length: 18 residues. Trimming took 6 bases from V and 7 from J; bases not matched to a gene: 13. This CDR3 reads CASSGVTSGRGWGGELFF. DNA of the CDR3: TGTGCCAGCAGCGGTGTGACTAGCGGGAGGGGTTGGGGCGGGGAGCTGTTTTTT.

The chain uses TRBV19 and TRBJ1-1; D gene uncertain. Deletions cut 3 bases from V and 5 bases from J, with 13 bases between. The V gene's germline CDR1 is LNHDA and CDR2 SQIVND (reference sequence). This CDR3 comprises 14 residues. The DNA for the CDR3 is TGTGCCAGTAGTATCGCCCGGGAGGAAACTGAAGCTTTCTTT. Protein sequence: CASSIAREETEAFF.

This clone was seen once. The rearrangement uses TRBV5-5 and TRBJ1-2; D not certain. Germline assignment: CDR1 SGHKS and CDR2 YYEKEE (reference sequence). This CDR3 spans 13 amino acids. V lost 2 bases and J 5 bases, leaving 10 bases between the germline ends. The CDR3 nucleotides are TGTGCCAGCAGCTTACTTGACACTTATGGCTACACCTTC. It yields the protein CASSLLDTYGYTF.

This clone was seen more than once but under ten times. V and J are TRBV5-1 and TRBJ1-1; weak D call: TRBD1 (5 bases). CDR1 SGHRS and CDR2 YFSETQ come from the germline V gene. This CDR3 is built from 15 residues. V was shortened by 1 base and J by 1 base, with 11 bases between the two germline ends. The CDR3 reads CASSLLDSENTEAFF. The CDR3 region has the DNA TGCGCCAGCAGCTTGTTAGACAGCGAGAACACTGAAGCTTTCTTT.

The chain has TRBV5-1 and TRBJ1-6; D is perhaps TRBD1 (6 bases). Germline values: CDR1 SGHRS, CDR2 YFSETQ. The CDR3 consists of 15 residues. V lost 4 bases and J 5 bases, leaving 13 bases between the germline ends. CDR3 sequence reads: CASSKGDTDNSPLHF. In nucleotides, the CDR3 is TGCGCCAGCAGCAAAGGGGACACCGATAATTCACCCCTCCACTTT.

The rearrangement uses TRBV7-9 and TRBJ2-3; 10 nucleotides agree with TRBD1. V was pared by 6 bases and J by 1 base, with 7 bases of the junction left unmatched. Germline CDR1 SEHNR, CDR2 FQNEAQ (reference sequence). This CDR3 contains 16 residues. The CDR3 DNA sequence: TGTGCCAGCAGACCAAAGACAGGGGGCGGCACAGATACGCAGTATTTT. Encoded protein: CASRPKTGGGTDTQYF.

The chain has TRBV6-6 and TRBJ2-7, with TRBD1 as a possible D gene (6 bases). V dropped 6 bases and J dropped 0 bases, with 6 bases sitting between them. Germline loops: CDR1 MNHNY, CDR2 SVGAGI (reference sequence). This CDR3 has 12 amino acids. CDR3 residues: CASSRGSYEQYF. DNA of the CDR3: TGTGCCAGCAGCAGGGGCTCCTACGAGCAGTACTTC.

The chain combines TRBV7-9 with TRBJ1-2; D is possibly TRBD1 (5 bases). The CDR3 extends over 14 amino acids. Trimming shortened V by 1 base and J by 8 bases, and 14 bases separated the two germline ends. Germline assignment: CDR1 SEHNR and CDR2 FQNEAQ (reference sequence). The DNA for the CDR3 is TGTGCCAGCAGCTTAGGTGTGAGGCCAGGGGGCTACACCTTC. As protein: CASSLGVRPGGYTF.

This chain uses TRBV9 with TRBJ1-2, with 8 bases fitting TRBD1. Germline V lookup: CDR1 SGDLS, CDR2 YYNGEE. Germline trimming cut 4 bases from V and 7 bases from J; bases unmatched to any gene: 9. The CDR3 runs 14 residues. In DNA, the CDR3 is TGTGCCAGCAGCTCGTCGACAGGGGAGGGTGGCTACACCTTC. Residues: CASSSSTGEGGYTF.

This clone was found once. V is TRBV2 and J is TRBJ2-7; D possibly corresponds to TRBD2 (6 bases). The germline V gene encodes CDR1 SNHLY and CDR2 FYNNEI. Trimming left V 5 bases short and J 5 bases short, with 10 bases between. The length of the CDR3 is 12 residues. CDR3 protein: CASSLERDEQYF. CDR3 coding DNA: TGTGCCAGCAGTCTAGAGCGGGACGAGCAGTACTTC.

V is TRBV29-1 and J is TRBJ2-1; D is ambiguous. V was shortened by 0 bases and J by 0 bases, with 9 bases between the two germline ends. There are 15 residues in the CDR3. Germline values: CDR1 SQVTM, CDR2 ANQGSEA. The CDR3, as DNA: TGCAGCGTTGAAGAAGGAACAGACTCCTACAATGAGCAGTTCTTC. It encodes CSVEEGTDSYNEQFF.

This clone was counted only a few times. This chain links TRBV27 with TRBJ2-3; 9 nucleotides match TRBD2. Germline values: CDR1 MNHEY, CDR2 SMNVEV (reference sequence). The CDR3 contains 16 residues. Trimming removed 6 bases from V and 4 bases from J; junction bases left unmatched: 11. Here the CDR3 reads CASSVTPGTSPDTQYF. The CDR3 coding sequence is TGTGCCAGCAGCGTGACCCCCGGGACTAGCCCAGATACGCAGTATTTT.

J is TRBJ2-3 and V is TRBV28; 7 positions match TRBD2. The length of the CDR3 is 15 residues. The trim removed 2 bases at V and 0 bases at J, leaving 2 bases unmatched. CDR1 is MDHEN and CDR2 is SYDVKM in the germline V gene. CDR3: CASSLAGESTDTQYF. CDR3 sequence (DNA): TGTGCCAGCAGTTTAGCGGGAGAGAGCACAGATACGCAGTATTTT.

Remarks on this clone: Other DNA sequences from this sample encode an identical CDR3 as well. The chain recombines TRBV12-5 with TRBJ2-2; D is possibly TRBD1 (6 bases). Looked up from germline, CDR1 is LGHNT and CDR2 is FRNRAP. V was shortened by 4 bases and J by 3 bases, with 24 bases between the two germline ends. The CDR3 is made up of 19 amino acids. The CDR3 DNA is TGTGCTAGTGGTTGGGGACATTCGGGCCAGCTGGAGCACACCGGGGAGCTGTTTTTT. Translated: CASGWGHSGQLEHTGELFF.

The chain uses TRBV7-9 and TRBJ2-5; tentative D call: TRBD1 (5 bases). With the DNA end fitting TRBJ2-7 better, the J assignment may be wrong. CDR1 and CDR2 from the germline V gene are SEHNR and FQNEAQ (reference sequence). The CDR3 has 12 residues. DNA of the CDR3: TGTGCCAGCGGGGCCAGGTCCTACGAGCAGTACTTC. Residues: CASGARSYEQYF.

This chain connects TRBV7-9 to TRBJ1-6, with D possibly TRBD1 on 5 matching bases. V dropped 5 bases and J dropped 6 bases, with 11 bases sitting between them. Germline V lookup: CDR1 SEHNR, CDR2 FQNEAQ (reference sequence). CDR3 length: 14 residues. The CDR3 DNA reads as TGTGCCAGCAGCCAACAGGTTTTTAATTCACCCCTCCACTTT. Protein: CASSQQVFNSPLHF.

The sample holds a few counts of this clone. The chain uses TRBV7-8 and TRBJ2-7; 7 nucleotides line up with TRBD2. CDR3 length: 13 amino acids. Trimming took 5 bases from V and 5 from J; bases not matched to a gene: 6. The germline V gene has CDR1 SGHVS and CDR2 FQNEAQ. CDR3 sequence reads: CASSQDRGDEQYF. The CDR3 bases are TGTGCCAGCAGCCAGGACCGGGGGGACGAGCAGTACTTC.

This clone appeared a few times. The V and J genes are TRBV15 and TRBJ2-1, with 10 bases that match TRBD2. With 3 bases clipped from V and 9 bases from J, the junction kept 11 bases outside the gene matches. Germline V CDR1 and CDR2: LNHNV, YYDKDF (reference sequence). The CDR3 sequence is 16 residues long. Here the CDR3 reads CATSSYLAGAVGEQFF. As DNA, the CDR3 is TGTGCCACCAGCAGTTATCTAGCGGGGGCTGTCGGTGAGCAGTTCTTC.

This clone was seen more than once but under ten times. The V gene is TRBV5-1, the J gene TRBJ2-5; D may be TRBD2 (6 bases). This CDR3 contains 15 residues. The V gene's germline CDR1 is SGHRS and CDR2 YFSETQ. V was pared by 6 bases and J by 2 bases, with 17 bases between. The CDR3 sequence: CASTDSGGRQETQYF. CDR3 sequence (DNA): TGCGCCAGCACCGATAGCGGAGGCAGACAAGAGACCCAGTACTTC.